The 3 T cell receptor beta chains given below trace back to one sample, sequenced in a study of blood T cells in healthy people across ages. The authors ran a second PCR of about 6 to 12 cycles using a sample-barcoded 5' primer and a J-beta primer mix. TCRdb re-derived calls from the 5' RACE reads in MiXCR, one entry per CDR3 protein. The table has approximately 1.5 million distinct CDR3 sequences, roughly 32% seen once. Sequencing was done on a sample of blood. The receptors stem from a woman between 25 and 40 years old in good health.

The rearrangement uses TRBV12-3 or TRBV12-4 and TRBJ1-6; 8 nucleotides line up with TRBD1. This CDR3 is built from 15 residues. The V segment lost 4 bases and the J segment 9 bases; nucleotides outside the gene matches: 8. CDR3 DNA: TGTGCCAGCAGTTCATGGGACAGGACGGGTTCACCCCTCCACTTT. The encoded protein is CASSSWDRTGSPLHF.

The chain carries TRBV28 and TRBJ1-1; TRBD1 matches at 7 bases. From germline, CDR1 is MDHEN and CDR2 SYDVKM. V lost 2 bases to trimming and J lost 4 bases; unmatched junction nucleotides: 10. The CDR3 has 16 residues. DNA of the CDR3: TGTGCCAGCAGTTTAGCGTCAGGGGGGGGGACCACTGAAGCTTTCTTT. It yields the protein CASSLASGGGTTEAFF.

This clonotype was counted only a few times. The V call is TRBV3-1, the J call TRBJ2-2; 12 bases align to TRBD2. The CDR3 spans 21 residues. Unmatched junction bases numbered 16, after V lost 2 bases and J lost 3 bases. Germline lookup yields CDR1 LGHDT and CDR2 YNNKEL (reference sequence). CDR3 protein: CASSQTLAGGRELLDTGELFF. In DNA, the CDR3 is TGTGCCAGCAGCCAAACCCTAGCGGGGGGGCGCGAACTTTTGGACACCGGGGAGCTGTTTTTT. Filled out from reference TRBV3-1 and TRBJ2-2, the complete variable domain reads DTAVSQTPKYLVTQMGNDKSIKCEQNLGHDTMYWYKQDSKKFLKIMFSYNNKELIINETVPNRFSPKSPDKAHLNLHINSLELGDSAVYFCASSQTLAGGRELLDTGELFFGEGSRLTVL.